This entry is about one T cell receptor beta chain. Its antigen is currently unknown. This specimen comes from a study of T cells in localized non-small cell lung cancer. Sequencing used immunoSEQ multiplex PCR; TCRdb keeps in-frame clones, though not all of them. Among 78,000 or so clones, 84% were seen once, and the ten largest hold approximately 3%. The study's findings and limits: Longer overall survival was linked to higher blood T cell density. Measurement of T cell clonality placed uninvolved adjacent lung highest, above the level in tumor. Analysis by sequencing included only one tumor region, so heterogeneity remains possible. Median about 58 top-100 tumor clones were shared with paired adjacent lung.

This CDR3 contains 13 residues. V lost 6 bases and J lost 4, with 10 bases in between. Germline V gene sequence: CDR1 MNHEY, CDR2 SMNVEV (reference sequence). V gene TRBV27 combines with J gene TRBJ1-5, with unresolved D. The sequence was obtained from a man between 35 and 75 years old with stage I lung adenocarcinoma. The sequences come from peripheral blood, collected before any cancer treatment. The CDR3 sequence: CASRLAPNQPQHF. The CDR3 nucleotides are TGTGCCAGCAGATTGGCCCCGAATCAGCCCCAGCATTTT.